A selection of T cell receptor beta chains follows, all from one sample in a study of T cell responses to AZD1222 COVID-19 vaccine. Using immunoSEQ multiplex PCR, the repertoire was profiled, and TCRdb retains in-frame clones only, with some absent. Seen here are roughly 140,000 clones, more than 85% observed once, and the top ten hold 12%. Sequencing used peripheral blood, obtained after recovery from COVID-19. Source of these receptors: an adult who had recovered from COVID-19. Both conserved end residues are part of each CDR3. The order of the fields is clone size, J gene, D gene, CDR3 length, V gene, CDR3 protein, CDR3 DNA. D genes are given only for firm matches. Clone size is given for some rows only: seen once, a few or many times, or a class if the clone is expanded.

abundance: once; j_gene: TRBJ1-2; d_gene: .; len: 12; v_gene: TRBV28; CDR3aa: CASSLYNDGYTF; CDR3nt: TGTGCCAGCAGTTTATATAACGATGGCTACACCTTC
abundance: .; j_gene: TRBJ2-1; d_gene: TRBD2; len: 18; v_gene: TRBV23-1; CDR3aa: CASSQGTSGNWNYNEQFF; CDR3nt: TGCGCCAGCAGTCAGGGGACTAGCGGGAATTGGAACTACAATGAGCAGTTCTTC
abundance: .; j_gene: TRBJ2-1; d_gene: .; len: 15; v_gene: TRBV5-4; CDR3aa: CASSPRAGPANEQFF; CDR3nt: TGTGCCAGCAGCCCCCGGGCAGGTCCCGCCAATGAGCAGTTCTTC
abundance: .; j_gene: TRBJ2-2; d_gene: .; len: 18; v_gene: TRBV10-3; CDR3aa: CAISETDRAPLIGGELFF; CDR3nt: TGTGCCATCAGTGAGACCGACCGGGCCCCCCTGATTGGCGGGGAGCTGTTTTTT
abundance: .; j_gene: TRBJ1-5; d_gene: .; len: 18; v_gene: TRBV6-1; CDR3aa: CASSDVGNPPYSNQPQHF; CDR3nt: TGTGCCAGCAGTGATGTAGGGAACCCCCCTTATAGCAATCAGCCCCAGCATTTT
abundance: .; j_gene: TRBJ2-3; d_gene: .; len: 15; v_gene: TRBV27; CDR3aa: CASSPNGGNVDTQYF; CDR3nt: TGTGCCAGCAGCCCAAACGGCGGGAACGTTGATACGCAGTATTTT
abundance: .; j_gene: TRBJ2-7; d_gene: TRBD1; len: 13; v_gene: TRBV10-3; CDR3aa: CAIGQGATYEQYF; CDR3nt: TGTGCCATCGGACAGGGGGCGACCTACGAGCAGTACTTC
abundance: .; j_gene: TRBJ2-1; d_gene: .; len: 15; v_gene: TRBV7-9; CDR3aa: CASSPAGIRPNEQFF; CDR3nt: TGTGCCAGCAGTCCTGCGGGAATTAGACCCAATGAGCAGTTCTTC
abundance: .; j_gene: TRBJ2-6; d_gene: .; len: 15; v_gene: TRBV4-1; CDR3aa: CASSQEASGANVLTF; CDR3nt: TGCGCCAGCAGCCAAGAAGCCTCTGGGGCCAACGTCCTGACTTTC
abundance: .; j_gene: TRBJ2-1; d_gene: TRBD2; len: 18; v_gene: TRBV4-2; CDR3aa: CASSQDLLAGGSYNEQFF; CDR3nt: TGTGCCAGCAGCCAAGATCTGCTAGCGGGAGGGTCCTACAATGAGCAGTTCTTC
abundance: few; j_gene: TRBJ2-5; d_gene: .; len: 12; v_gene: TRBV11-2; CDR3aa: CASSPGRQTQYF; CDR3nt: TGTGCCAGCAGCCCAGGCCGGCAGACCCAGTACTTC
abundance: .; j_gene: TRBJ1-2; d_gene: .; len: 9; v_gene: TRBV20-1; CDR3aa: CSATWGYTF; CDR3nt: TGCAGTGCTACGTGGGGCTACACCTTC
abundance: .; j_gene: TRBJ2-1; d_gene: TRBD2; len: 18; v_gene: TRBV11-2; CDR3aa: CASSLVGAGGIRYNEQFF; CDR3nt: TGTGCCAGCAGCTTAGTTGGTGCGGGGGGGATCCGTTACAATGAGCAGTTCTTC
abundance: .; j_gene: TRBJ2-1; d_gene: TRBD2; len: 15; v_gene: TRBV19; CDR3aa: CASSISSGVYNEQFF; CDR3nt: TGTGCCAGTAGTATATCTAGCGGGGTATACAATGAGCAGTTCTTC
abundance: once; j_gene: TRBJ2-7; d_gene: .; len: 14; v_gene: TRBV5-5; CDR3aa: CASSGNPGTHEQYF; CDR3nt: TGTGCCAGCAGCGGGAACCCCGGGACGCACGAGCAGTACTTC
abundance: once; j_gene: TRBJ2-7; d_gene: TRBD1; len: 15; v_gene: TRBV28; CDR3aa: CASSSPGQGSYEQYF; CDR3nt: TGTGCCAGCAGCTCTCCGGGACAGGGCTCCTACGAGCAGTACTTC
abundance: .; j_gene: TRBJ2-3; d_gene: TRBD2; len: 15; v_gene: TRBV7-9; CDR3aa: CASSEGLAGTDTQYF; CDR3nt: TGTGCCAGCAGCGAGGGACTAGCGGGGACAGATACGCAGTATTTT
abundance: .; j_gene: TRBJ2-1; d_gene: .; len: 13; v_gene: TRBV24-1; CDR3aa: CASSSGYQGEQFF; CDR3nt: TGTGCCTCTAGCTCAGGATATCAGGGTGAGCAGTTCTTC
abundance: .; j_gene: TRBJ1-2; d_gene: TRBD1; len: 14; v_gene: TRBV7-9; CDR3aa: CASSYSGQVYGYTF; CDR3nt: TGTGCCAGCAGCTACTCCGGACAGGTCTATGGCTACACCTTC
abundance: .; j_gene: TRBJ2-2; d_gene: TRBD1; len: 15; v_gene: TRBV9; CDR3aa: CASSELTGVTGELFF; CDR3nt: TGTGCCAGCAGCGAACTTACAGGGGTCACCGGGGAGCTGTTTTTT
abundance: .; j_gene: TRBJ1-6; d_gene: TRBD1; len: 15; v_gene: TRBV30; CDR3aa: CAGQGTGNYNSPLHF; CDR3nt: TGTGCCGGACAGGGGACAGGAAATTATAATTCACCCCTCCACTTT
abundance: .; j_gene: TRBJ2-1; d_gene: TRBD2; len: 15; v_gene: TRBV7-8; CDR3aa: CASSQERGLYNEQFF; CDR3nt: TGTGCCAGCAGCCAAGAGCGGGGCCTTTACAATGAGCAGTTCTTC
abundance: .; j_gene: TRBJ1-6; d_gene: TRBD1; len: 17; v_gene: TRBV27; CDR3aa: CASSFSRDRANNSPLHF; CDR3nt: TGTGCCAGCAGTTTCTCTCGGGACAGGGCCAATAATTCACCCCTCCACTTT
abundance: .; j_gene: TRBJ2-3; d_gene: TRBD2; len: 19; v_gene: TRBV9; CDR3aa: CASSERTGGGGRRTDTQYF; CDR3nt: TGTGCCAGCAGCGAGAGAACGGGGGGTGGCGGGAGGAGAACAGATACGCAGTATTTT
abundance: .; j_gene: TRBJ2-7; d_gene: TRBD1; len: 15; v_gene: TRBV6-5; CDR3aa: CASRVERTGSYEQYF; CDR3nt: TGTGCCAGCCGAGTGGAGAGGACAGGATCCTACGAGCAGTACTTC
abundance: .; j_gene: TRBJ1-4; d_gene: .; len: 14; v_gene: TRBV28; CDR3aa: CASSRARGGQKLFF; CDR3nt: TGTGCCAGCAGTCGGGCTCGGGGGGGCCAAAAACTGTTTTTT
abundance: .; j_gene: TRBJ1-1; d_gene: .; len: 14; v_gene: TRBV27; CDR3aa: CASSRRRGDTEAFF; CDR3nt: TGTGCCAGCAGTCGCCGAAGGGGGGACACTGAAGCTTTCTTT
abundance: .; j_gene: TRBJ2-3; d_gene: .; len: 16; v_gene: TRBV28; CDR3aa: CASSSDTFSSTDTQYF; CDR3nt: TGTGCCAGCAGTTCGGACACTTTCTCTAGCACAGATACGCAGTATTTT